The next 31 T cell receptor beta chains were all read from a single sample in a study of identifying expanded T cells in peripheral blood. Assay used: immunoSEQ multiplex PCR; TCRdb lists only in-frame clones, some missing. This table has about 52,000 clones, approximately 80% appearing once. The sample was blood. The receptors come from a person between 18 and 75 years old in good health.

This clone was seen a single time. V usage is TRBV4-3 and J usage is TRBJ1-2; D is unresolved. There are 14 residues in the CDR3. V lost 1 base to trimming and J lost 8 bases, with 14 bases between them. Germline V gives CDR1 LGHNA, CDR2 YSLEER. The CDR3 nucleotides read TGCGCCAGCAGCCAAGCTGTTGGAGATCCGGGCTACACCTTC. Its protein product is CASSQAVGDPGYTF.

The CDR3 here is CASSETSEGGGYTF. The CDR3 DNA sequence: TGTGCCAGCAGTGAAACGTCGGAAGGGGGTGGCTACACCTTC. The chain joins TRBV6-4 to TRBJ1-2, with a weak D call TRBD1 (6 bases). The V and J ends lost 3 bases and 7 bases respectively, with 15 bases between them. Germline assignment: CDR1 MRHNA and CDR2 SNTAGT. CDR3 length: 14 residues.

The chain couples TRBV5-4 to TRBJ2-1, with 10 positions matching TRBD2. V shed 0 bases, J shed 15 bases, and the junction held 12 bases outside the gene matches. Germline assignment: CDR1 SGHNT and CDR2 YYREEE (reference sequence). CDR3 length: 15 amino acids. CDR3 sequence reads: CASSLAASGGATTFF. CDR3 sequence (DNA): TGTGCCAGCAGCTTGGCGGCCAGCGGGGGGGCCACTACGTTCTTC. The variable domain in full, completed from reference TRBV5-4 and TRBJ2-1, reads ETGVTQSPTHLIKTRGQQVTLRCSSQSGHNTVSWYQQALGQGPQFIFQYYREEENGRGNFPPRFSGLQFPNYSSELNVNALELDDSALYLCASSLAASGGATTFFGPGTRLTVL.

CDR3 region: CASSLDGGAQGYTF. CDR3 DNA sequence: TGCGCCAGCAGCTTGGACGGGGGGGCGCAAGGCTACACCTTC. The chain couples TRBV5-1 to TRBJ1-2; tentative D call: TRBD1 (6 bases). CDR3 size: 14 residues. Trimming left V 0 bases short and J 8 bases short, with 14 bases between. Per the germline V gene, CDR1 is SGHRS and CDR2 is YFSETQ. The full variable domain, in which reference TRBV5-1 and TRBJ1-2 provide the parts outside the CDR3, is KAGVTQTPRYLIKTRGQQVTLSCSPISGHRSVSWYQQTPGQGLQFLFEYFSETQRNKGNFPGRFSGRQFSNSRSEMNVSTLELGDSALYLCASSLDGGAQGYTFGSGTRLTVV.

The V gene is TRBV5-1, the J gene TRBJ2-1; 10 nucleotides agree with TRBD1. Germline lookup yields CDR1 SGHRS and CDR2 YFSETQ. With V trimmed by 3 bases and J by 3 bases, 6 bases remained unmatched. The CDR3 covers 16 residues. The CDR3 region is CASSSSGQGYYNEQFF. CDR3 nucleotides: TGCGCCAGCAGCTCGTCGGGACAGGGGTACTACAATGAGCAGTTCTTC.

This sequence joins TRBV7-3 and TRBJ2-3, with D perhaps TRBD1 (6 bases). Germline V lookup: CDR1 SGHTA, CDR2 FQGTGA. Deletions cut 5 bases from V and 2 bases from J, with 14 bases between. This CDR3 region has 15 residues. For the CDR3, the DNA is TGTGCCAGCAGCCAACAGGGTGGCCCCACAGATACGCAGTATTTT. Its protein is CASSQQGGPTDTQYF.

This clone was counted once. The chain uses TRBV5-6 and TRBJ2-1, with no clear D. Germline loops: CDR1 SGHDT, CDR2 YYEEEE. V was cut by 0 bases and J by 2 bases, with 9 bases left in between. This CDR3 has 15 residues. The CDR3 DNA is TGTGCCAGCAGCTTGGGTACTGGAGCCTACAATGAGCAGTTCTTC. It specifies CASSLGTGAYNEQFF.

Of note for this clone: Other DNA sequences in this sample translate to the same CDR3. The CDR3 sequence: CASSLLGSRETQYF. CDR3 in DNA: TGCGCCAGCAGCTTGTTGGGTTCTCGAGAGACCCAGTACTTC. The chain couples TRBV5-1 to TRBJ2-5, with no clear D. The germline V gene has CDR1 SGHRS and CDR2 YFSETQ. CDR3 length equals 14 residues. Trimming left V 1 base short and J 4 bases short, with 11 bases between. Full variable domain (remainder filled in from reference TRBV5-1 and TRBJ2-5): KAGVTQTPRYLIKTRGQQVTLSCSPISGHRSVSWYQQTPGQGLQFLFEYFSETQRNKGNFPGRFSGRQFSNSRSEMNVSTLELGDSALYLCASSLLGSRETQYFGPGTRLLVL.

The rearrangement uses TRBV9 and TRBJ2-1, with TRBD2 matching 9 bases. From germline, CDR1 is SGDLS and CDR2 YYNGEE. The CDR3 has 20 amino acids. Trimming removed 1 base from V and 0 bases from J; junction bases left unmatched: 14. CDR3 nucleotides: TGTGCCAGCAGCGTAAGCCCCCTAGGAGCGGGGGGAAGCTCCTACAATGAGCAGTTCTTC. Translating it yields CASSVSPLGAGGSSYNEQFF.

This chain connects TRBV2 to TRBJ2-5, with TRBD2 identical over 12 bases. V was pared by 6 bases and J by 1 base, with 6 bases of the junction left unmatched. The CDR3 sequence is 16 residues long. Germline V gene sequence: CDR1 SNHLY, CDR2 FYNNEI. The CDR3 DNA is TGTGCCAGCAGCGGCCGACTAGCGGGAGCCCAAGAGACCCAGTACTTC. It codes for CASSGRLAGAQETQYF.

The rearrangement links TRBV15 to TRBJ2-3; 11 bases agree with TRBD2. This CDR3 comprises 19 residues. Trimming at V came to 0 bases and at J to 3 bases, leaving 11 bases not matched to a gene. Per germline, CDR1 LNHNV and CDR2 YYDKDF (reference sequence). CDR3 in amino acids: CATSRDLRVAGGSTDTQYF. CDR3 sequence (DNA): TGTGCCACCAGCAGAGATCTCAGGGTAGCGGGGGGGTCTACAGATACGCAGTATTTT.

The chain recombines TRBV15 with TRBJ2-2; 9 nucleotides align to TRBD2. This CDR3 has 14 residues. CDR1 and CDR2 (germline): LNHNV, YYDKDF (reference sequence). V shed 5 bases, J shed 3 bases, and the junction held 1 base outside the gene matches. The CDR3 loop reads CATSVAGDTGELFF. In nucleotides, the CDR3 is TGTGCCACCAGCGTAGCGGGAGACACCGGGGAGCTGTTTTTT.

J is TRBJ1-2 and V is TRBV30, with 9 bases that match TRBD1. Germline CDR1 is GTSNPN and CDR2 is SVGIG (reference sequence). V lost 4 bases to trimming and J lost 5 bases; unmatched junction nucleotides: 8. The length of the CDR3 is 14 residues. CDR3 loop: CAWTRDRESYGYTF. In DNA form, the CDR3 reads TGTGCCTGGACCCGGGACAGGGAAAGTTATGGCTACACCTTC.

This clone was counted only a few times. V usage is TRBV11-2 and J usage is TRBJ2-3; D may be TRBD1 or TRBD2 (5 bases each). Trimming pared 5 bases from V and 1 base from J, leaving 16 bases between. This CDR3 has 16 amino acids. CDR1 is SGHAT and CDR2 is FQNNGV in the germline V gene. CDR3 in DNA: TGTGCCAGCAGCCGTCTTGGGGGATTTCGCACAGATACGCAGTATTTT. It specifies CASSRLGGFRTDTQYF.

This rearrangement joins TRBV23-1 to TRBJ1-1, with unresolved D. TRBV23-1 is identified as an open reading frame with a role that is uncertain. The CDR3 is 14 residues long. Trimming left V 2 bases short and J 0 bases short, with 7 bases between. Here the CDR3 reads CASSQPVVNTEAFF. In nucleotides, the CDR3 is TGCGCCAGCAGTCAACCGGTGGTGAACACTGAAGCTTTCTTT.

The chain couples TRBV5-4 to TRBJ2-6; possible D gene TRBD1, 5 bases. Trimming removed 4 bases from V and 0 bases from J, with 11 bases in between. This CDR3 is built from 16 residues. Germline V lookup: CDR1 SGHNT, CDR2 YYREEE (reference sequence). CDR3 region: CASSPVTGSGANVLTF. The CDR3 DNA reads TGTGCCAGCAGCCCCGTTACAGGCTCTGGGGCCAACGTCCTGACTTTC.

The chain recombines TRBV19 with TRBJ2-3; D remains ambiguous. Germline V gives CDR1 LNHDA, CDR2 SQIVND (reference sequence). CDR3 length equals 14 residues. Trimming stripped 4 bases from V and 0 bases from J, with 8 bases between. The CDR3 DNA reads as TGTGCCAGTAGTAAGGTCGACAGCACAGATACGCAGTATTTT. Translated, it gives CASSKVDSTDTQYF.

This chain joins TRBV10-3 and TRBJ1-1; D is unresolved. Germline assignment: CDR1 ENHRY and CDR2 SYGVKD. This CDR3 is 13 amino acids long. Trimming stripped 3 bases from V and 2 bases from J, with 7 bases between. CDR3 residues: CAISDIRNTEAFF. The CDR3 DNA follows: TGTGCCATCAGTGACATACGAAACACTGAAGCTTTCTTT.

The V and J genes are TRBV7-9 and TRBJ1-6; tentative D call: TRBD1 (6 bases). CDR3 size: 16 residues. Germline V gives CDR1 SEHNR, CDR2 FQNEAQ (reference sequence). Trimming removed 2 bases at V and 7 bases at J, with 15 bases between. In DNA, the CDR3 is TGTGCCAGCAGCTTATTCGCGGGGGCCGGAAATTCACCCCTCCACTTT. Translation gives CASSLFAGAGNSPLHF.

V gene TRBV2 combines with J gene TRBJ2-2; a possible D gene is TRBD2 (6 bases). From germline, CDR1 is SNHLY and CDR2 FYNNEI. This CDR3 contains 13 residues. V lost 6 bases and J lost 2, with 7 bases in between. CDR3 sequence (DNA): TGTGCCAGCAGGCGGGAAAACACCGGGGAGCTGTTTTTT. Translating it yields CASRRENTGELFF.

The genes are TRBV7-6 and TRBJ2-5, with a weak D call TRBD2 (7 bases). Between the trimmed V and J ends, which lost 7 bases and 7 bases, there was a span of 16 bases. The CDR3 is 13 amino acids. The germline gives CDR1 SGHVS, CDR2 FNYEAQ. The DNA of the CDR3 is TGTGCCAGCACCCCGGGGGGCACCGGGACCCAGTACTTC. It yields the protein CASTPGGTGTQYF.

V gene TRBV6-6 combines with J gene TRBJ2-7; D unclear. The length of the CDR3 is 13 residues. The germline CDR1 and CDR2 sequences are MNHNY and SVGAGI (reference sequence). Trimming pared 7 bases from V and 0 bases from J, leaving 10 bases between. The CDR3 DNA reads TGTGCCAGCACGGCACATTACTCCTACGAGCAGTACTTC. Residues: CASTAHYSYEQYF.

V and J are TRBV7-3 and TRBJ2-3; D may be TRBD2 (5 bases). V was clipped by 3 bases and J by 0 bases, with 7 bases between them. Germline V lookup: CDR1 SGHTA, CDR2 FQGTGA. The CDR3 contains 14 residues. The CDR3 DNA sequence: TGTGCCAGCAGCTTGACGGGGAGCACAGATACGCAGTATTTT. Translating gives CASSLTGSTDTQYF.

There are a few counts of this clone. The chain employs TRBV11-1 and TRBJ2-7, with D maybe TRBD1 (5 bases). The CDR3 contains 14 residues. Trimming shortened V by 1 base and J by 5 bases, and 12 bases separated the two germline ends. CDR1 is SGHAT, CDR2 FQDESV, per germline (reference sequence). The CDR3 sequence: CASSLGGRVHEQYV. CDR3 DNA: TGTGCCAGCAGCTTAGGTGGCAGGGTGCACGAGCAGTACGTC.

This clone was counted a few times. V is TRBV2 and J is TRBJ2-1, with 7 bases aligning to TRBD2. CDR1 SNHLY and CDR2 FYNNEI come from the germline V gene. The CDR3 loop spans 15 amino acids. Unmatched junction bases numbered 5, after V lost 6 bases and J lost 0 bases. The CDR3: CASRLRESSYNEQFF. The CDR3 region has the DNA TGTGCCAGCAGGTTGCGGGAGAGCTCCTACAATGAGCAGTTCTTC.

The chain employs TRBV5-4 and TRBJ2-5, with D tentatively TRBD1 (5 bases). This CDR3 spans 14 amino acids. Trimming pared 3 bases from V and 2 bases from J, leaving 11 bases between. Germline V CDR1 and CDR2: SGHNT, YYREEE (reference sequence). The CDR3 is CASSSITGQETQYF. In DNA, the CDR3 is TGTGCCAGCAGCTCAATTACAGGACAAGAGACCCAGTACTTC. The full variable domain, completed using reference TRBV5-4 and TRBJ2-5, is ETGVTQSPTHLIKTRGQQVTLRCSSQSGHNTVSWYQQALGQGPQFIFQYYREEENGRGNFPPRFSGLQFPNYSSELNVNALELDDSALYLCASSSITGQETQYFGPGTRLLVL.

Remarks on this clone: Additional DNA sequences in this sample encode the identical CDR3. As DNA, the CDR3 is TGCGCCAGCAGCCAAGGCGCAGGGCCTAACTATGGCTACACCTTC. Translated, it gives CASSQGAGPNYGYTF. J is TRBJ1-2 and V is TRBV4-1, with TRBD1 as a possible D gene (5 bases). CDR3 length: 15 residues. V was shortened by 1 base and J by 0 bases, with 9 bases between the two germline ends. Germline values: CDR1 MGHRA, CDR2 YSYEKL.

In this sample, this clone turned up a few times. V gene TRBV6-1 combines with J gene TRBJ1-6; D is ambiguous. The germline V gene has CDR1 MNHNS and CDR2 SASEGT. The V end lost 2 bases, the J end lost 4 bases, and 6 bases lay between the germline ends. The CDR3 is 14 residues long. The CDR3 is CASSESQYNSPLHF. The CDR3 nucleotides are TGTGCCAGCAGTGAAAGTCAGTATAATTCACCCCTCCACTTT.

The rearrangement links TRBV2 to TRBJ2-1, with D unresolved. CDR3 length: 11 residues. The V gene lost 4 bases and the J gene lost 9 bases, with 7 bases spanning the gap. Germline CDR1 reads SNHLY; CDR2 reads FYNNEI. The CDR3 nucleotides are TGTGCCAGCAGTGGTGAAGTTGAGCAGTTCTTC. Translation: CASSGEVEQFF.

In this sample, this clone turned up once. For the CDR3, the DNA is TGTGCCAGCAGCTTAAATTCAGGATCTCCCTATGGCTACACCTTC. Amino acids: CASSLNSGSPYGYTF. The V gene is TRBV11-3, the J gene TRBJ1-2; D ambiguous. Germline V gives CDR1 SGHNT, CDR2 YENEEA. Deletions cut 2 bases from V and 4 bases from J, with 14 bases between. This CDR3 has 15 amino acids.

The gene calls are TRBV27 and TRBJ1-2; D is undetermined. This CDR3 contains 14 residues. V was pared by 5 bases and J by 2 bases, with 12 bases between. The germline gives CDR1 MNHEY, CDR2 SMNVEV (reference sequence). CDR3 amino acids: CASSPRPGNYGYTF. DNA of the CDR3: TGTGCCAGCAGTCCCAGGCCGGGAAACTATGGCTACACCTTC.